These T cell receptor beta chains were read from a single sample in a study of cytomegalovirus exposure and HLA in healthy donors. TCRdb keeps only in-frame clones here, not all; method: immunoSEQ multiplex PCR. The sample yields tens of thousands of clones, 70% to 85% seen once. Sequencing was carried out using PBMCs. Every receptor here comes from a man between 60 and 75 years old in good health and CMV-seropositive. Both conserved end residues are part of each CDR3. Fields, in order: J gene, V gene, D gene, clone size, CDR3 protein, CDR3 DNA. A D gene is named only where the DNA matches it firmly. Some rows have no size entry. The others give once, few or many, or a class for an expanded clone.

J: TRBJ2-3
V: TRBV29-1
D: TRBD1
size: .
CDR3: CSTRGTGGSTDTQYF
DNA: TGCAGCACGAGGGGGACAGGGGGCAGCACAGATACGCAGTATTTT

J: TRBJ1-1
V: TRBV4-1
D: TRBD1
size: .
CDR3: CASSLDRGDTEAFF
DNA: TGCGCCAGCAGCCTGGACAGGGGTGACACTGAAGCTTTCTTT

J: TRBJ2-7
V: TRBV7-8
D: TRBD1
size: .
CDR3: CASSNGTGVAYEQYF
DNA: TGTGCCAGCAGCAACGGGACAGGGGTGGCCTACGAGCAGTACTTC

J: TRBJ1-2
V: TRBV2
D: TRBD1
size: .
CDR3: CASSGQGGGYTF
DNA: TGTGCCAGCAGTGGACAGGGCGGTGGCTACACCTTC

J: TRBJ1-4
V: TRBV5-5
D: .
size: once
CDR3: CASSYLPTANEKLFF
DNA: TGTGCCAGCAGCTACCTTCCAACTGCAAATGAAAAACTGTTTTTT

J: TRBJ1-3
V: TRBV5-4
D: .
size: few
CDR3: CASSLAGSGGNTIYF
DNA: TGTGCCAGCAGCTTGGCCGGGAGTGGGGGAAACACCATATATTTT

J: TRBJ2-4
V: TRBV14
D: .
size: .
CDR3: CASSPMGGLAKNIQYF
DNA: TGTGCCAGCAGCCCCATGGGGGGACTAGCCAAAAACATTCAGTACTTC

J: TRBJ1-2
V: TRBV18
D: .
size: .
CDR3: CASDTDRTNYGYTF
DNA: TGTGCCAGCGATACTGACAGGACCAACTATGGCTACACCTTC

J: TRBJ2-3
V: TRBV7-9
D: TRBD2
size: .
CDR3: CSSSLGLAGAADTQYF
DNA: TGTTCCAGCAGCTTAGGACTAGCGGGAGCGGCAGATACGCAGTATTTT

J: TRBJ2-1
V: TRBV6-1
D: TRBD1
size: .
CDR3: CASGGTGSLNEQFF
DNA: TGTGCCAGCGGCGGGACAGGGTCCCTCAATGAGCAGTTCTTC

J: TRBJ2-5
V: TRBV7-9
D: .
size: few
CDR3: CASSLWRTETQYF
DNA: TGTGCCAGCAGCTTATGGAGGACAGAGACCCAGTACTTC

J: TRBJ2-1
V: TRBV5-1
D: .
size: .
CDR3: CASSFSKGNEQFF
DNA: TGCGCCAGCAGCTTTAGTAAGGGGAATGAGCAGTTCTTC

J: TRBJ1-1
V: TRBV11-1
D: .
size: once
CDR3: CASSQFSGGTEAFF
DNA: TGTGCCAGCAGCCAATTCAGTGGCGGGACTGAAGCTTTCTTT

J: TRBJ1-6
V: TRBV5-6
D: .
size: .
CDR3: CASSLSRSPLHF
DNA: TGTGCCAGCAGCCTGAGCAGGTCACCCCTCCACTTT

J: TRBJ1-2
V: TRBV7-9
D: .
size: .
CDR3: CASSLAGVTLYGYTF
DNA: TGTGCCAGCAGCTTAGCCGGGGTTACCCTCTATGGCTACACCTTC

J: TRBJ1-3
V: TRBV2
D: TRBD1
size: .
CDR3: CAGGVPGGSGNTIYF
DNA: TGTGCCGGTGGAGTCCCAGGGGGCTCTGGAAACACCATATATTTT

J: TRBJ2-5
V: TRBV10-3
D: TRBD1
size: .
CDR3: CAISGDRGIEAQYF
DNA: TGTGCCATCAGTGGGGACAGGGGGATTGAGGCCCAGTACTTC

J: TRBJ1-5
V: TRBV6-1
D: .
size: .
CDR3: CASSEFLTGGSSNQPQHF
DNA: TGTGCCAGCAGTGAATTCCTAACGGGGGGGAGTAGCAATCAGCCCCAGCATTTT

J: TRBJ1-2
V: TRBV5-8
D: .
size: .
CDR3: CASSLERHSYGYTF
DNA: TGTGCCAGCAGCTTGGAGCGTCACTCCTATGGCTACACCTTC

J: TRBJ2-7
V: TRBV29-1
D: .
size: once
CDR3: CSVVWVQAGYEQYF
DNA: TGCAGCGTTGTATGGGTACAGGCAGGGTACGAGCAGTACTTC

J: TRBJ2-2
V: TRBV10-3
D: .
size: .
CDR3: CAINREQPDTGELFF
DNA: TGTGCCATCAACCGGGAACAACCCGACACCGGGGAGCTGTTTTTT

J: TRBJ1-5
V: TRBV27
D: TRBD1
size: once
CDR3: CASSSRGQGQYQPQHF
DNA: TGTGCCAGCAGTTCGAGGGGGCAGGGCCAATATCAGCCCCAGCATTTT

J: TRBJ1-4
V: TRBV7-9
D: .
size: .
CDR3: CASSEGPQGSEKLFF
DNA: TGTGCCAGCAGCGAAGGGCCTCAGGGGAGTGAAAAACTGTTTTTT

J: TRBJ2-4
V: TRBV11-3
D: TRBD1
size: .
CDR3: CASSQGQGFGGPKNIQYF
DNA: TGTGCCAGCAGCCAGGGACAGGGGTTCGGGGGCCCCAAAAACATTCAGTACTTC

J: TRBJ2-6
V: TRBV2
D: .
size: .
CDR3: CASSEARSAGANVLTF
DNA: TGTGCCAGCAGTGAAGCTAGATCCGCTGGGGCCAACGTCCTGACTTTC

J: TRBJ2-2
V: TRBV10-2
D: TRBD2
size: .
CDR3: CASTERSGGARTGELFF
DNA: TGCGCCAGCACCGAACGTAGCGGGGGGGCGAGGACCGGGGAGCTGTTTTTT

J: TRBJ2-3
V: TRBV18
D: .
size: .
CDR3: CASSPNPRQPRTDTQYF
DNA: TGTGCCAGCTCACCCAATCCACGACAGCCACGCACAGATACGCAGTATTTT

J: TRBJ2-3
V: TRBV10-3
D: TRBD1
size: .
CDR3: CAISEFPQTGAGDTQYF
DNA: TGTGCCATCAGTGAGTTCCCCCAGACAGGGGCCGGGGATACGCAGTATTTT

J: TRBJ2-7
V: TRBV11-3
D: .
size: .
CDR3: CASSPPRDTLNYEQYF
DNA: TGTGCCAGCAGCCCCCCTCGGGACACCTTGAACTACGAGCAGTACTTC

J: TRBJ1-1
V: TRBV5-1
D: TRBD1
size: .
CDR3: CASSLAGQGTPEAFF
DNA: TGCGCCAGCAGCTTGGCGGGACAGGGGACTCCTGAAGCTTTCTTT

J: TRBJ1-2
V: TRBV4-1
D: TRBD1
size: .
CDR3: CASSPWTGALDYGYTF
DNA: TGCGCCAGCAGCCCCTGGACAGGGGCGCTAGACTATGGCTACACCTTC

J: TRBJ2-5
V: TRBV4-2
D: .
size: .
CDR3: CASSQDRGRGVETQYF
DNA: TGTGCCAGCAGCCAAGATAGGGGGAGGGGGGTCGAGACCCAGTACTTC